The next 12 T cell receptor beta chains were all read from a single sample in a study of blood T cell repertoires in COVID-19. The repertoire was sequenced with immunoSEQ multiplex PCR; TCRdb's copy has only in-frame clones and lacks some. The data hold around 340,000 clones, with roughly 86% observed a single time. Sequenced: PBMCs or T cells enriched from blood (not recorded which). The receptors stem from a woman under 40 who had been exposed to COVID-19.

The rearrangement uses TRBV27 and TRBJ1-4, with 7 nucleotides matching TRBD1. The CDR3 covers 15 residues. Trimming at V came to 8 bases and at J to 5 bases, leaving 11 bases not matched to a gene. Germline V gene data show CDR1 as MNHEY and CDR2 as SMNVEV (reference sequence). The DNA of the CDR3 is TGTGCCAGCCGATATTTAGACAGGGCAAATGAAAAACTGTTTTTT. Protein: CASRYLDRANEKLFF.

V usage is TRBV9 and J usage is TRBJ2-3; TRBD2 matches at 10 bases. V lost 0 bases, J lost 5 bases, and 9 bases stayed unmatched. The CDR3 spans 17 residues. Germline V gene lookup returns CDR1 SGDLS and CDR2 YYNGEE. This CDR3 reads CASSVDLAGGAVDTQYF. In nucleotides, the CDR3 is TGTGCCAGCAGCGTAGATTTAGCGGGAGGAGCGGTAGATACGCAGTATTTT.

V gene TRBV27 combines with J gene TRBJ1-3; D uncertain. Germline CDR1 is MNHEY and CDR2 is SMNVEV (reference sequence). The V and J ends lost 5 bases and 0 bases respectively, with 8 bases between them. The CDR3 length is 14 residues. CDR3 nucleotide sequence: TGTGCCAGCAGTCTAACAGTCTCTGGAAACACCATATATTTT. This translates into CASSLTVSGNTIYF.

J is TRBJ2-7 and V is TRBV6-5; TRBD1 aligns across 8 bases. This CDR3 spans 14 amino acids. The junction had 8 bases not matched to a gene; V was cut back by 2 bases and J by 8 bases. Germline values: CDR1 MNHEY, CDR2 SVGAGI. The CDR3: CASSYAPDRDKQYF. CDR3 sequence (DNA): TGTGCCAGCAGTTACGCCCCGGACAGGGATAAGCAGTACTTC.

This chain uses TRBV5-8 with TRBJ2-1; D is possibly TRBD1 (6 bases). CDR1 and CDR2 (germline): SGHTS, YDEGEE. V lost 2 bases, J lost 3 bases, and 12 bases lay in between. The CDR3 runs 15 residues. In DNA, the CDR3 is TGTGCCAGCAGCTTTGACCAGGGGAACTACAATGAGCAGTTCTTC. Encoded protein: CASSFDQGNYNEQFF. Together with reference TRBV5-8 and TRBJ2-1, the CDR3 gives the full variable domain: EAGVTQSPTHLIKTRGQQATLRCSPISGHTSVYWYQQALGLGLQFLLWYDEGEERNRGNFPPRFSGRQFPNYSSELNVNALELEDSALYLCASSFDQGNYNEQFFGPGTRLTVL.

V is TRBV3-1 (or the pseudogene TRBV3-2) and J is TRBJ2-7; no definite D call. The length of the CDR3 is 17 residues. The V gene lost 0 bases and the J gene lost 0 bases, with 15 bases spanning the gap. Germline loops: CDR1 LGHDT, CDR2 YNNKEL (reference sequence). The CDR3 sequence: CASSQEDFTLSSYEQYF. As DNA, the CDR3 is TGTGCCAGCAGCCAAGAAGACTTTACGTTGAGCTCCTACGAGCAGTACTTC.

The chain joins TRBV5-6 to TRBJ2-3, with D hard to call. CDR3 length: 13 residues. Germline CDR1 SGHDT, CDR2 YYEEEE. V lost 4 bases to trimming and J lost 6 bases, with 12 bases between them. The CDR3 reads CASSKRGDDTQYF. The CDR3 DNA sequence: TGTGCCAGCAGCAAGAGAGGAGACGATACGCAGTATTTT.

The rearrangement uses TRBV9 and TRBJ1-2; D is perhaps TRBD1 (6 bases). From germline, CDR1 is SGDLS and CDR2 YYNGEE. CDR3 size: 11 residues. V gave up 7 bases and J gave up 8 bases, with 12 bases separating them. This CDR3 is CASLSGGGYTF. Written as DNA, the CDR3 is TGTGCCAGCCTCTCGGGGGGCGGCTACACCTTC.

The CDR3 loop reads CASSQVLAGDGSYEQYF. The CDR3 coding sequence is TGTGCCAGCAGCCAAGTTCTAGCGGGAGACGGGAGCTACGAGCAGTACTTC. The rearrangement joins TRBV3-1 (or the pseudogene TRBV3-2) to TRBJ2-7, with 10 bases that match TRBD2. This CDR3 has 17 amino acids. Germline loops: CDR1 LGHDT, CDR2 YNNKEL (reference sequence). J was trimmed by 3 bases and V by 1 base; bases with no gene match: 9.

The chain couples TRBV28 to TRBJ2-7, with a weak D call TRBD2 (5 bases). Germline assignment: CDR1 MDHEN and CDR2 SYDVKM. CDR3 length equals 15 residues. Trimming stripped 2 bases from V and 4 bases from J, with 15 bases between. CDR3 DNA sequence: TGTGCCAGCAGTTTAGAGGGCGACTGGGCATACGAGCAGTACTTC. It encodes CASSLEGDWAYEQYF.

The chain uses TRBV5-5 and TRBJ1-1; 9 nucleotides match TRBD1. Unmatched junction bases numbered 3, after V lost 1 base and J lost 5 bases. The CDR3 runs 14 residues. Looked up from germline, CDR1 is SGHKS and CDR2 is YYEKEE (reference sequence). The CDR3 sequence: CASSLTGGDTEAFF. CDR3 nucleotides: TGTGCCAGCAGCTTGACAGGGGGCGATACTGAAGCTTTCTTT. The whole variable domain, filled in from reference TRBV5-5 and TRBJ1-1, reads DAGVTQSPTHLIKTRGQQVTLRCSPISGHKSVSWYQQVLGQGPQFIFQYYEKEERGRGNFPDRFSARQFPNYSSELNVNALLLGDSALYLCASSLTGGDTEAFFGQGTRLTVV.

The CDR3 loop is CASSLVRVRYEQYF. The CDR3 DNA sequence: TGTGCCAGCAGCTTAGTCAGGGTGCGTTACGAGCAGTACTTC. The chain recombines TRBV7-2 with TRBJ2-7, with a weak D call TRBD1 (5 bases). V lost 1 base to trimming and J lost 4 bases, with 11 bases between them. The CDR3 spans 14 residues. Per germline, CDR1 SGHTA and CDR2 FQGNSA. The full variable domain, in which reference TRBV7-2 and TRBJ2-7 provide the parts outside the CDR3, is GAGVSQSPSNKVTEKGKDVELRCDPISGHTALYWYRQSLGQGLEFLIYFQGNSAPDKSGLPSDRFSAERTGGSVSTLTIQRTQQEDSAVYLCASSLVRVRYEQYFGPGTRLTVT.